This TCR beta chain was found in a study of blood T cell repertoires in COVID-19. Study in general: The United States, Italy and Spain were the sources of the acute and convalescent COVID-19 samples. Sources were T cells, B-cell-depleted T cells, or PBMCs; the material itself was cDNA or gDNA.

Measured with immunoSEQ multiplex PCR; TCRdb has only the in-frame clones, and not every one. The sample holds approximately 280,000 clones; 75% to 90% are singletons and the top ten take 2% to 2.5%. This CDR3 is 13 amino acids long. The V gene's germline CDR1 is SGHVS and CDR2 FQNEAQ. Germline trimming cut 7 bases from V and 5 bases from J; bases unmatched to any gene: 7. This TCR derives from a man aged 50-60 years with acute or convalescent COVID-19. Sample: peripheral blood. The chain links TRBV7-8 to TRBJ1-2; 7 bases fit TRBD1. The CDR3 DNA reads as TGTGCCAGCACCCCCGACAGGGCGTATGGCTACACCTTC. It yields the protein CASTPDRAYGYTF. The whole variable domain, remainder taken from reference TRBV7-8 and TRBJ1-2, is GAGVSQSPRYKVAKRGQDVALRCDPISGHVSLFWYQQALGQGPEFLTYFQNEAQLDKSGLPSDRFFAERPEGSVSTLKIQRTQQEDSAVYLCASTPDRAYGYTFGSGTRLTVV.